Below, 28 T cell receptor beta chains from the same sample are listed, as sequenced in a study of technical replicates of blood from four donors. Method: immunoSEQ multiplex PCR; TCRdb's copy keeps in-frame clones and lacks some. The sample lists roughly 13,000 clones, 65% to 85% occurring once. The sequenced material came from PBMCs. The receptors derive from a human donor in good health.

This chain uses TRBV2 with TRBJ2-2; TRBD2 aligns across 13 bases. Germline lookup yields CDR1 SNHLY and CDR2 FYNNEI. This CDR3 comprises 16 residues. After removal of 4 bases from V and 4 bases from J, the junction contained 3 bases not matched to a gene. This CDR3 reads CASSGRTSGSTGELFF. In DNA form, the CDR3 reads TGTGCCAGCAGTGGGAGGACTAGCGGGAGCACCGGGGAGCTGTTTTTT. Full variable domain (rest looked up from reference TRBV2 and TRBJ2-2): EPEVTQTPSHQVTQMGQEVILRCVPISNHLYFYWYRQILGQKVEFLVSFYNNEISEKSEIFDDQFSVERPDGSNFTLKIRSTKLEDSAMYFCASSGRTSGSTGELFFGEGSRLTVL.

A single count supports this clone. The V call is TRBV7-7, the J call TRBJ2-2; 8 bases map to TRBD1. CDR1 and CDR2 from the germline V gene are SSHAT and FNYEAQ (reference sequence). The CDR3 sequence is 15 residues long. V lost 5 bases, J lost 3 bases, and 5 bases stayed unmatched. In nucleotides, the CDR3 is TGTGCCAGCAGCCTGGACAGGGCGGACACCGGGGAGCTGTTTTTT. It yields the protein CASSLDRADTGELFF.

The V gene is TRBV6-1, the J gene TRBJ2-6; 12 positions match TRBD1. CDR1 is MNHNS and CDR2 is SASEGT in the germline V gene. Trimming cost V 3 bases and J 2 bases; bases outside gene matches: 8. The length of the CDR3 is 19 residues. CDR3: CASSDWDRGQETGANVLTF. DNA of the CDR3: TGTGCCAGCAGTGATTGGGACAGGGGGCAGGAAACTGGGGCCAACGTCCTGACTTTC.

This clone appeared a few times. CDR3 residues: CASSPQGEPNYGYTF. The CDR3 coding sequence is TGTGCCAGCAGCCCACAGGGGGAGCCTAACTATGGCTACACCTTC. The chain employs TRBV7-9 and TRBJ1-2, with 8 bases that match TRBD1. CDR3 length: 15 residues. Germline CDR1 and CDR2: SEHNR and FQNEAQ (reference sequence). Trimming at V came to 5 bases and at J to 0 bases, leaving 5 bases not matched to a gene.

The gene calls are TRBV11-2 and TRBJ2-5; D is possibly TRBD1 (6 bases). CDR1 and CDR2 (germline): SGHAT, FQNNGV. The CDR3 is 15 amino acids. Trimming cost V 7 bases and J 4 bases, with 19 bases left between them. CDR3 bases: TGTGCCAGCACCCCGAGCACAGGGTCGAGAGAGACCCAGTACTTC. Its translation is CASTPSTGSRETQYF.

This clone was recorded once. The chain couples TRBV27 to TRBJ1-1, with 8 nucleotides matching TRBD1. This CDR3 has 16 residues. J lost 3 bases, V lost 5 bases, and 11 bases had no gene match. CDR1 and CDR2 (germline): MNHEY, SMNVEV (reference sequence). For the CDR3, the DNA is TGTGCCAGCAGTCCGATGACAGGGGCTGGGGACACTGAAGCTTTCTTT. Its translation is CASSPMTGAGDTEAFF.

This sequence joins TRBV7-8 and TRBJ2-7; no definite D call. This CDR3 region has 14 residues. V was clipped by 5 bases and J by 6 bases, with 17 bases between them. CDR1 is SGHVS and CDR2 is FQNEAQ in the germline V gene. The CDR3 region has the DNA TGTGCCAGCAGCCTGGTTAGTAGTTTCCTCGAGCAGTACTTC. Translation: CASSLVSSFLEQYF. The full variable domain, rest sourced from reference TRBV7-8 and TRBJ2-7, is GAGVSQSPRYKVAKRGQDVALRCDPISGHVSLFWYQQALGQGPEFLTYFQNEAQLDKSGLPSDRFFAERPEGSVSTLKIQRTQQEDSAVYLCASSLVSSFLEQYFGPGTRLTVT.

The chain is built from TRBV5-4 and TRBJ2-7, with 8 positions matching TRBD2. CDR3 length: 16 residues. Germline V CDR1 and CDR2: SGHNT, YYREEE (reference sequence). V was pared by 4 bases and J by 4 bases, with 13 bases of the junction left unmatched. As DNA, the CDR3 is TGTGCCAGCAGCCGATCGGGACTAGTCTTAGGGTACGAGCAGTACTTC. This gives the protein CASSRSGLVLGYEQYF.

This chain joins TRBV6-4 and TRBJ1-1, with a possible D match to TRBD1 (6 bases). This CDR3 spans 13 amino acids. Trimming pared 3 bases from V and 5 bases from J, leaving 10 bases between. CDR1 and CDR2 from the germline V gene are MRHNA and SNTAGT. The CDR3 reads CASSEGAATEAFF. The CDR3 DNA follows: TGTGCCAGCAGTGAGGGGGCCGCGACTGAAGCTTTCTTT.

V usage is TRBV18 and J usage is TRBJ1-1; D not resolved. Per germline, CDR1 KGHSH and CDR2 LQKENI. Trimming took 3 bases from V and 1 from J, leaving 12 bases between them. The CDR3 covers 15 residues. The CDR3 DNA is TGTGCCAGCTCACCTGGCGGTTTATGGAACACTGAAGCTTTCTTT. It translates to CASSPGGLWNTEAFF.

V usage is TRBV6-5 and J usage is TRBJ1-1; no reliable D call. The V gene lost 2 bases and the J gene lost 5 bases, with 9 bases spanning the gap. In germline, CDR1 is MNHEY, CDR2 SVGAGI. The CDR3 has 13 amino acids. The CDR3 coding sequence is TGTGCCAGCAGTTACAATGACGGGACTGAAGCTTTCTTT. It encodes CASSYNDGTEAFF.

The gene calls are TRBV30 and TRBJ1-5; a possible D gene is TRBD1 (6 bases). Germline V gene sequence: CDR1 GTSNPN, CDR2 SVGIG (reference sequence). V dropped 1 base and J dropped 5 bases, with 9 bases sitting between them. There are 13 residues in the CDR3. CDR3 loop: CAWSADRYQPQHF. The CDR3 DNA reads as TGTGCCTGGAGTGCGGACAGATATCAGCCCCAGCATTTT.

This clone showed up just a few times. J is TRBJ2-5 and V is TRBV28; D perhaps matches TRBD1 (6 bases). V was clipped by 6 bases and J by 5 bases, with 16 bases between them. The CDR3 sequence is 14 residues long. Per the germline V gene, CDR1 is MDHEN and CDR2 is SYDVKM. In DNA, the CDR3 is TGTGCCAGCAGCCATCCACAGGGCAGGGAGACCCAGTACTTC. Translation: CASSHPQGRETQYF.

CDR3: CASSPPGLGGTGELFF. CDR3 DNA: TGTGCCAGCAGCCCTCCGGGACTAGGTGGGACCGGGGAGCTGTTTTTT. The chain has TRBV14 and TRBJ2-2; TRBD2 aligns across 8 bases. Germline CDR1 is SGHDN and CDR2 is FVKESK. This CDR3 is 16 amino acids long. V lost 4 bases, J lost 5 bases, and 9 bases stayed unmatched.

This chain links TRBV4-1 with TRBJ2-3, with D uncertain. This CDR3 has 15 residues. Germline CDR1 reads MGHRA; CDR2 reads YSYEKL. V shed 0 bases and J shed 6 bases, with 13 bases lying between them. The CDR3 nucleotides read TGCGCCAGCAGCCAAGATCTTACCGACTGGGATACGCAGTATTTT. Translating gives CASSQDLTDWDTQYF.

The chain uses TRBV7-2 and TRBJ2-6, with TRBD1 as a possible D gene (5 bases). The CDR3 spans 15 residues. Trimming removed 2 bases at V and 2 bases at J, with 7 bases between. Germline V gene data show CDR1 as SGHTA and CDR2 as FQGNSA. The CDR3 DNA follows: TGTGCCAGCAGCTTAACCAGGGCTGGGGCCAACGTCCTGACTTTC. The encoded protein is CASSLTRAGANVLTF.

The chain couples TRBV19 to TRBJ2-6; D might be TRBD1 (6 bases). This CDR3 spans 15 amino acids. The germline V gene encodes CDR1 LNHDA and CDR2 SQIVND (reference sequence). Trimming removed 6 bases at V and 1 base at J, with 10 bases between. In DNA, the CDR3 is TGTGCCAGTAGGAGGACAGAATCTGGGGCCAACGTCCTGACTTTC. Protein sequence: CASRRTESGANVLTF. The whole variable domain, filled in from reference TRBV19 and TRBJ2-6, reads DGGITQSPKYLFRKEGQNVTLSCEQNLNHDAMYWYRQDPGQGLRLIYYSQIVNDFQKGDIAEGYSVSREKKESFPLTVTSAQKNPTAFYLCASRRTESGANVLTFGAGSRLTVL.

V gene TRBV7-9 combines with J gene TRBJ1-5; tentative D call: TRBD1 (6 bases). The CDR3 is 16 amino acids. The germline V gene encodes CDR1 SEHNR and CDR2 FQNEAQ (reference sequence). The V end lost 5 bases, the J end lost 2 bases, and 16 bases lay between the germline ends. CDR3 sequence (DNA): TGTGCCAGCAGCCCGTCGGGGGGCGAGGGCAATCAGCCCCAGCATTTT. As protein: CASSPSGGEGNQPQHF. Using reference TRBV7-9 and TRBJ1-5 for the parts outside the CDR3, the full variable domain is DTGVSQNPRHKITKRGQNVTFRCDPISEHNRLYWYRQTLGQGPEFLTYFQNEAQLEKSRLLSDRFSAERPKGSFSTLEIQRTEQGDSAMYLCASSPSGGEGNQPQHFGDGTRLSIL.

This rearrangement joins TRBV18 to TRBJ2-1, with 12 positions matching TRBD2. The CDR3 extends over 15 amino acids. V gave up 5 bases and J gave up 7 bases; unmatched junction bases: 6. The V gene's germline CDR1 is KGHSH and CDR2 LQKENI. This CDR3 is CASSTTSGRSNEQFF. In nucleotides, the CDR3 is TGTGCCAGCTCAACGACTAGCGGGAGAAGTAATGAGCAGTTCTTC.

V and J are TRBV18 and TRBJ1-1, with 7 bases lining up with TRBD1. V lost 3 bases to trimming and J lost 14 bases; unmatched junction nucleotides: 9. This CDR3 has 12 residues. The germline gives CDR1 KGHSH, CDR2 LQKENI. For the CDR3, the DNA is TGTGCCAGCTCACCTGTAACAGGGGATTGCTTCTTT. As protein: CASSPVTGDCFF. Full variable domain (missing parts from reference TRBV18 and TRBJ1-1): NAGVMQNPRHLVRRRGQEARLRCSPMKGHSHVYWYRQLPEEGLKFMVYLQKENIIDESGMPKERFSAEFPKEGPSILRIQQVVRGDSAAYFCASSPVTGDCFFGQGTRLTVV.

This chain connects TRBV19 to TRBJ1-2; no reliable D call. Trimming cost V 1 base and J 2 bases, with 11 bases left between them. CDR3 length equals 15 residues. Germline values: CDR1 LNHDA, CDR2 SQIVND (reference sequence). CDR3 DNA sequence: TGTGCCAGTAGTATAGGCGGGAACTTGAACTATGGCTACACCTTC. Amino acid sequence: CASSIGGNLNYGYTF.

The chain joins TRBV7-8 to TRBJ1-5, with 7 nucleotides matching TRBD1. CDR1 is SGHVS and CDR2 is FQNEAQ in the germline V gene. V gave up 4 bases and J gave up 3 bases; unmatched junction bases: 3. The CDR3 length is 14 residues. DNA of the CDR3: TGTGCCAGCAGCTCGACAGGGTACAATCAGCCCCAGCATTTT. It codes for CASSSTGYNQPQHF. Filled out from reference TRBV7-8 and TRBJ1-5, the complete variable domain reads GAGVSQSPRYKVAKRGQDVALRCDPISGHVSLFWYQQALGQGPEFLTYFQNEAQLDKSGLPSDRFFAERPEGSVSTLKIQRTQQEDSAVYLCASSSTGYNQPQHFGDGTRLSIL.

This clone was counted between two and nine times. At one end, the junction sequence differs from germline, possibly due to a read error. The chain combines TRBV19 with TRBJ1-1; unclear D gene. This CDR3 contains 14 residues. The germline V gene encodes CDR1 LNHDA and CDR2 SQIVND (reference sequence). This chain's CDR3 is CASSIGPRWTEAFF. In DNA form, the CDR3 reads TGTGCCAGTAGCATAGGTCCCCGGTGGACTGAAGCTTTCTTT. The full variable domain, completed using reference TRBV19 and TRBJ1-1, is DGGITQSPKYLFRKEGQNVTLSCEQNLNHDAMYWYRQDPGQGLRLIYYSQIVNDFQKGDIAEGYSVSREKKESFPLTVTSAQKNPTAFYLCASSIGPRWTEAFFGQGTRLTVV.

This chain joins TRBV30 and TRBJ1-3; no firm D call. The V gene lost 3 bases and the J gene lost 2 bases, with 8 bases spanning the gap. This CDR3 spans 13 amino acids. The germline CDR1 and CDR2 sequences are GTSNPN and SVGIG (reference sequence). CDR3 loop: CAWSRGTGNTIYF. CDR3 nucleotides: TGTGCCTGGAGCCGGGGAACTGGAAACACCATATATTTT.

This clone was observed a handful of times. This chain links TRBV6-5 with TRBJ1-2; D is possibly TRBD1 (5 bases). This CDR3 comprises 12 residues. Germline V gene data show CDR1 as MNHEY and CDR2 as SVGAGI. The germline V and J ends were trimmed by 0 bases and 8 bases, with 7 bases remaining between them. The CDR3, as DNA: TGTGCCAGCAGTTACTCAGGGGCCGGCTACACCTTC. It is translated as CASSYSGAGYTF.

The chain combines TRBV6-1 with TRBJ1-2; perhaps TRBD1 as D (6 bases). There are 15 residues in the CDR3. Germline CDR1 MNHNS, CDR2 SASEGT. V lost 1 base, J lost 1 base, and 10 bases lay in between. For the CDR3, the DNA is TGTGCCAGCAGTGAAGGTACAGGGCTTAACTATGGCTACACCTTC. Residues: CASSEGTGLNYGYTF.

V is TRBV25-1 and J is TRBJ2-3; 14 bases match TRBD2. Looked up from germline, CDR1 is MGHDK and CDR2 is SYGVNS. CDR3 length: 15 amino acids. V dropped 8 bases and J dropped 5; count of bases not matched to a gene: 6. CDR3 in amino acids: CASARLAGGVDTQYF. CDR3 nucleotide sequence: TGTGCCAGCGCCCGACTAGCGGGAGGGGTAGATACGCAGTATTTT.

The CDR3 reads CSVRQEGEKLFF. The CDR3 DNA is TGCAGCGTTAGACAGGAAGGGGAAAAACTGTTTTTT. The rearrangement uses TRBV29-1 and TRBJ1-4; weak D call: TRBD1 (6 bases). CDR1 SQVTM and CDR2 ANQGSEA come from the germline V gene. The CDR3 consists of 12 residues. V was pared by 5 bases and J by 8 bases, with 12 bases between.